This record concerns one T cell receptor (beta chain) sequence. The data belong to a study of CD8 T cells in Susac syndrome. The multiple sclerosis control group comprised treatment-naive patients with stable or active relapsing-remitting disease. Reverse transcription of roughly 0.5 to 1 ug RNA was carried out with random hexamers. The method of amplification for TCR beta CDR3 was immunoSEQ multiplex PCR, covering 54 Vbeta and 13 Jbeta. TCRdb reanalysed the immunoSEQ multiplex PCR reads using MiXCR and keeps one entry per CDR3 protein. This sample has about 160,000 distinct CDR3 sequences, with approximately 94% found just once. Germline lookup yields CDR1 MNHEY and CDR2 SVGEGT. The CDR3 sequence is 14 residues long. Unmatched junction bases numbered 4, after V lost 2 bases and J lost 4 bases.

This receptor was identified in a human donor with multiple sclerosis. Sequenced material: CD4+ T cells from PBMCs. The chain carries TRBV6-2 or TRBV6-3 and TRBJ1-1, with 7 positions matching TRBD1. CDR3 DNA sequence: TGTGCCAGCAGTTACAGGGGGCTTGGCACTGAAGCTTTCTTT. This gives the protein CASSYRGLGTEAFF.